A single sample is the source of the 19 T cell receptor beta chains below, sequenced in a study of technical replicates of blood from a handful of donors. Here immunoSEQ multiplex PCR was the method, and the copy in TCRdb shows in-frame clones only, minus some. Here the sample spans more than 90,000 clones, approximately 95% being singletons. The sequenced sample consisted of T cells isolated from PBMCs. These receptors came from a human donor in good health.

This sequence joins TRBV6-1 and TRBJ2-1; tentatively, D is TRBD2 (6 bases). Germline V gives CDR1 MNHNS, CDR2 SASEGT. Trimming took 6 bases from V and 7 from J, leaving 13 bases between them. The CDR3 is 13 residues long. CDR3 sequence: CASSRLASNEQFF. For the CDR3, the DNA is TGTGCCAGCAGCCGCCTAGCGTCAAATGAGCAGTTCTTC.

This chain connects TRBV6-5 to TRBJ2-6, with a weak D call TRBD2 (6 bases). The V end was cut by 6 bases, the J end by 9 bases, with 12 bases between. Germline CDR1 is MNHEY and CDR2 is SVGAGI. The CDR3 covers 13 residues. The CDR3 sequence: CASSPRGLNVLTF. CDR3 nucleotides: TGTGCCAGCAGCCCGCGGGGCCTCAACGTCCTGACTTTC.

The rearrangement links TRBV15 to TRBJ1-1; D gene ambiguous. This CDR3 has 17 residues. Germline CDR1 and CDR2: LNHNV and YYDKDF (reference sequence). The ends were cut back, 0 bases at V and 4 bases at J, with 18 bases in the middle. As DNA, the CDR3 is TGTGCCACCAGCAGAGATTCGGTTGCGGCGTTAGGCACTGAAGCTTTCTTT. This encodes CATSRDSVAALGTEAFF. The whole variable domain, remainder taken from reference TRBV15 and TRBJ1-1, is DAMVIQNPRYQVTQFGKPVTLSCSQTLNHNVMYWYQQKSSQAPKLLFHYYDKDFNNEADTPDNFQSRRPNTSFCFLDIRSPGLGDTAMYLCATSRDSVAALGTEAFFGQGTRLTVV.

The V and J genes are TRBV28 and TRBJ1-2; D perhaps matches TRBD1 (6 bases). This CDR3 spans 17 amino acids. V shed 2 bases and J shed 7 bases, with 23 bases lying between them. CDR1 and CDR2 from the germline V gene are MDHEN and SYDVKM. The CDR3 sequence is CASSLVPGGAQGAGYTF. The CDR3 DNA reads TGTGCCAGCAGTTTAGTTCCGGGGGGCGCTCAGGGTGCTGGCTACACCTTC.

The gene calls are TRBV19 and TRBJ2-1; a weak D match, TRBD2 (5 bases). With 3 bases removed from V and 9 bases from J, the gap between germline ends came to 12 bases. This CDR3 contains 13 residues. Looked up from germline, CDR1 is LNHDA and CDR2 is SQIVND (reference sequence). The CDR3 DNA reads as TGTGCCAGTAGTATCGGACCGGGAAGTGAGCAGTTCTTC. This translates into CASSIGPGSEQFF.

The chain recombines TRBV15 with TRBJ2-3; a possible D gene is TRBD2 (6 bases). The length of the CDR3 is 16 residues. Trimming took 3 bases from V and 2 from J, leaving 15 bases between them. Germline CDR1 LNHNV, CDR2 YYDKDF (reference sequence). CDR3 in DNA: TGTGCCACCAGCAGGGGGTACGGGCGGGACACAGATACGCAGTATTTT. This sequence encodes CATSRGYGRDTDTQYF. The full variable domain, with the rest looked up from reference TRBV15 and TRBJ2-3, is DAMVIQNPRYQVTQFGKPVTLSCSQTLNHNVMYWYQQKSSQAPKLLFHYYDKDFNNEADTPDNFQSRRPNTSFCFLDIRSPGLGDTAMYLCATSRGYGRDTDTQYFGPGTRLTVL.

The chain joins TRBV5-1 to TRBJ2-1, with TRBD1 as a possible D gene (6 bases). V gave up 4 bases and J gave up 2 bases, with 10 bases separating them. Germline CDR1 is SGHRS and CDR2 is YFSETQ. The CDR3 is 14 amino acids. The CDR3 sequence is CASSRDKTYNEQFF. The DNA of the CDR3 is TGCGCCAGCAGCCGGGACAAAACCTACAATGAGCAGTTCTTC.

The V call is TRBV10-2, the J call TRBJ1-5; D perhaps matches TRBD1 (6 bases). Germline V lookup: CDR1 WSHSY, CDR2 SAAADI. The V gene lost 0 bases and the J gene lost 7 bases, with 13 bases spanning the gap. The CDR3 spans 15 residues. CDR3: CASSESGGANQPQHF. Here the CDR3 DNA reads TGCGCCAGCAGTGAGTCAGGGGGGGCTAACCAGCCCCAGCATTTT.

The V and J genes are TRBV27 and TRBJ1-1; D perhaps matches TRBD1 (6 bases). Trimming took off 7 bases at V and 2 bases at J, with 17 bases between the two ends. In germline, CDR1 is MNHEY, CDR2 SMNVEV (reference sequence). The CDR3 contains 15 residues. The DNA of the CDR3 is TGTGCCAGCAAATCCCCGGGACACATTAACACTGAAGCTTTCTTT. Amino acid sequence: CASKSPGHINTEAFF.

The chain is built from TRBV5-1 and TRBJ2-1, with D possibly TRBD2 on 6 matching bases. CDR3 length: 14 residues. Germline CDR1 is SGHRS and CDR2 is YFSETQ. The V and J ends lost 1 base and 6 bases respectively, with 11 bases between them. The CDR3 region has the DNA TGCGCCAGCAGCTTGCGGGAGATGGGCAATGAGCAGTTCTTC. Its protein is CASSLREMGNEQFF.

This chain uses TRBV5-1 with TRBJ1-1, with D possibly being TRBD1 (6 bases). Germline CDR1 is SGHRS and CDR2 is YFSETQ. The CDR3 length is 14 residues. V was trimmed by 0 bases and J by 4 bases, leaving 10 bases between them. This CDR3 reads CASSLGRGATEAFF. The CDR3 bases are TGCGCCAGCAGCTTGGGCAGGGGAGCCACTGAAGCTTTCTTT.

A remark on this clone: The junction differs from germline at one of its ends, possibly a read error. The rearrangement joins TRBV11-2 to TRBJ1-5; TRBD1 agrees at 7 bases. Germline CDR1 is SGHAT and CDR2 is FQNNGV. The CDR3 has 15 amino acids. The CDR3 region is CASTLTGDSNQPQHF. The CDR3 DNA sequence: TGTGCCAGCACCTTAACAGGGGATAGCAATCAGCCCCAGCATTTT. Looking up the rest from reference TRBV11-2 and TRBJ1-5 gives the full variable domain: EAGVAQSPRYKIIEKRQSVAFWCNPISGHATLYWYQQILGQGPKLLIQFQNNGVVDDSQLPKDRFSAERLKGVDSTLKIQPAKLEDSAVYLCASTLTGDSNQPQHFGDGTRLSIL.

The rearrangement joins TRBV18 to TRBJ2-3; D perhaps matches TRBD2 (5 bases). Germline CDR1 and CDR2: KGHSH and LQKENI. V was pared by 0 bases and J by 4 bases, with 8 bases between. The CDR3 extends over 14 amino acids. The CDR3 nucleotides are TGTGCCAGCTCACCACCGCCGGGATCAGATACGCAGTATTTT. As protein: CASSPPPGSDTQYF.

This sequence joins TRBV20-1 and TRBJ2-3; D call uncertain. Per germline, CDR1 DFQATT and CDR2 SNEGSKA (reference sequence). The V end was cut by 5 bases, the J end by 6 bases, with 9 bases between. This CDR3 has 11 amino acids. The chain's CDR3 is CSAPPRDTQYF. DNA of the CDR3: TGCAGTGCTCCACCTAGGGATACGCAGTATTTT.

This chain uses TRBV6-5 with TRBJ2-1; 7 bases map to TRBD2. CDR3 length equals 16 residues. Germline V gene sequence: CDR1 MNHEY, CDR2 SVGAGI. The J segment lost 4 bases and the V segment lost 0 bases, leaving 6 bases of the junction unmatched. The CDR3 spells CASSYSGGSRYNEQFF. The CDR3 region has the DNA TGTGCCAGCAGTTACTCGGGCGGGAGTAGGTACAATGAGCAGTTCTTC.

The chain uses TRBV27 and TRBJ1-1; D unclear. The CDR3 has 16 residues. CDR1 and CDR2 from the germline V gene are MNHEY and SMNVEV (reference sequence). V dropped 1 base and J dropped 3 bases, with 15 bases sitting between them. The CDR3 sequence: CASSLYAGGRDTEAFF. The CDR3, as DNA: TGTGCCAGCAGTTTATACGCCGGCGGGCGGGACACTGAAGCTTTCTTT.

CDR3 loop: CASSQQGYEQYF. In DNA, the CDR3 is TGTGCCAGCAGCCAACAGGGCTACGAGCAGTACTTC. This chain links TRBV14 with TRBJ2-7; TRBD1 is a possible D gene (5 bases). CDR3 length equals 12 residues. Trimming took 2 bases from V and 3 from J, leaving 5 bases between them. CDR1 and CDR2 from the germline V gene are SGHDN and FVKESK.

This chain connects TRBV10-1 to TRBJ2-1, with D tentatively TRBD2 (5 bases). Trimming took off 2 bases at V and 15 bases at J, with 14 bases between the two ends. The germline gives CDR1 WNHNN, CDR2 SYGVQD (reference sequence). The CDR3 consists of 12 residues. This CDR3 reads CASSEGLADPFF. The CDR3 DNA reads TGCGCCAGCAGTGAGGGGCTAGCCGACCCGTTCTTC.

This chain uses TRBV19 with TRBJ2-5; 8 nucleotides agree with TRBD1. Germline CDR1 is LNHDA and CDR2 is SQIVND (reference sequence). The CDR3 is 13 amino acids. The J segment lost 5 bases and the V segment lost 4 bases, leaving 3 bases of the junction unmatched. CDR3 in DNA: TGTGCCAGTAGTAGACAGGGGTCCGAGACCCAGTACTTC. Its translation: CASSRQGSETQYF.